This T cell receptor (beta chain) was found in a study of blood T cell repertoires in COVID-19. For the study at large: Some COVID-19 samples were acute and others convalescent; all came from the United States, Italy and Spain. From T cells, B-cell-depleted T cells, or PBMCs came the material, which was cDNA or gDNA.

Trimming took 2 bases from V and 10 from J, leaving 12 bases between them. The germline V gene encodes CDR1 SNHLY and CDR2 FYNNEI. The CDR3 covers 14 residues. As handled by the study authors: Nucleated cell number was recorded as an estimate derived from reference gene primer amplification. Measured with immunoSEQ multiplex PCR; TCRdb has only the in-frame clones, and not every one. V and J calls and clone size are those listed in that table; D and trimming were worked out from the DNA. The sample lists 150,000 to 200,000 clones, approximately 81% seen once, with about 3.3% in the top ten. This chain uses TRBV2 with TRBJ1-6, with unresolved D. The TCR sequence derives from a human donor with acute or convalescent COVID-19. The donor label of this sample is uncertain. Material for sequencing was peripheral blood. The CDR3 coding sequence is TGTGCCAGCAGTGAATTGAGAGGGAGATCACCCCTCCACTTT. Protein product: CASSELRGRSPLHF.